These 30 T cell receptor beta chains share one sample of origin, sequenced in a study of blood T cell repertoires in COVID-19 (TCRdb year 2020). The method was the immunoSEQ multiplex PCR assay. Held by TCRdb, this immuneACCESS table contains in-frame sequences only and omits some clones. Under half of the omission traces to an unresolved V gene where checked; the cause of the rest is unknown. This sample gives a few hundred thousand clones in total; 75% to 90% of them show up just once. The ten largest clones represent less than 15% of the sample. Material for sequencing was peripheral blood. Source of these receptors: a woman aged 70 to 79 with COVID-19, enrolled during active disease.

The gene calls are TRBV27 and TRBJ1-1; a weak D match, TRBD1 (5 bases). This CDR3 contains 13 residues. CDR1 is MNHEY, CDR2 SMNVEV, per germline (reference sequence). V was pared by 6 bases and J by 4 bases, with 12 bases between. In nucleotides, the CDR3 is TGTGCCAGCAGCCCAGGGTGGCGCACTGAAGCTTTCTTT. This gives the protein CASSPGWRTEAFF.

The chain employs TRBV2 and TRBJ2-1; 16 bases fit TRBD2. This CDR3 has 15 residues. V lost 6 bases to trimming and J lost 6 bases; unmatched junction nucleotides: 2. The germline V gene has CDR1 SNHLY and CDR2 FYNNEI. CDR3 sequence reads: CASRGTSGGANEQFF. DNA of the CDR3: TGTGCCAGCAGAGGGACTAGCGGGGGGGCCAATGAGCAGTTCTTC. The whole variable domain, filled in from reference TRBV2 and TRBJ2-1, reads EPEVTQTPSHQVTQMGQEVILRCVPISNHLYFYWYRQILGQKVEFLVSFYNNEISEKSEIFDDQFSVERPDGSNFTLKIRSTKLEDSAMYFCASRGTSGGANEQFFGPGTRLTVL.

The chain employs TRBV30 and TRBJ1-5; no firm D call. Trimming took 8 bases from V and 1 from J, leaving 12 bases between them. Germline-derived CDR1 and CDR2 are GTSNPN and SVGIG (reference sequence). The CDR3 runs 13 residues. The chain's CDR3 is CALRAASNQPQHF. The DNA for the CDR3 is TGTGCCCTGAGGGCGGCGAGCAATCAGCCCCAGCATTTT.

This chain links TRBV30 with TRBJ2-1; D is perhaps TRBD1 (5 bases). V lost 4 bases to trimming and J lost 7 bases, with 14 bases between them. The CDR3 sequence is 13 residues long. Germline CDR1 GTSNPN, CDR2 SVGIG (reference sequence). Written as DNA, the CDR3 is TGTGCCTGGACCGTCGACAGAAGAAATGAGCAGTTCTTC. This translates into CAWTVDRRNEQFF.

This chain uses TRBV6-2 or TRBV6-3 with TRBJ2-2; possibly TRBD2 for D (6 bases). V lost 6 bases and J 4 bases, leaving 12 bases between the germline ends. Germline V gene data show CDR1 as MNHEY and CDR2 as SVGEGT. The length of the CDR3 is 14 residues. The CDR3 here is CASSPWRGTGELFF. The CDR3 DNA reads TGTGCCAGCAGCCCATGGCGGGGCACCGGGGAGCTGTTTTTT.

The V call is TRBV28, the J call TRBJ1-4; TRBD1 matches at 9 bases. The germline V gene encodes CDR1 MDHEN and CDR2 SYDVKM. This CDR3 has 13 residues. The V segment lost 7 bases and the J segment 10 bases; nucleotides outside the gene matches: 7. CDR3 in amino acids: CASTPGQGRKLFF. DNA of the CDR3: TGTGCCAGCACTCCGGGACAGGGACGAAAACTGTTTTTT.

V and J are TRBV2 and TRBJ1-5; D uncertain. V lost 4 bases to trimming and J lost 7 bases, with 14 bases between them. Germline V gene data show CDR1 as SNHLY and CDR2 as FYNNEI. The CDR3 extends over 14 amino acids. The CDR3 sequence: CASSVNQAGQPQHF. Written as DNA, the CDR3 is TGTGCCAGCAGTGTGAACCAGGCGGGCCAGCCCCAGCATTTT.

Remarks on this clone: The same CDR3 arises from other DNA sequences in this sample as well. The chain recombines TRBV3-1 (or the pseudogene TRBV3-2) with TRBJ2-3; a weak D match, TRBD1 (6 bases). Germline lookup yields CDR1 LGHDT and CDR2 YNNKEL (reference sequence). The CDR3 extends over 16 amino acids. V was pared by 0 bases and J by 1 base, with 11 bases between. CDR3 DNA sequence: TGTGCCAGCAGCCAAGATCGGCCAGGGGGCACAGATACGCAGTATTTT. Translating gives CASSQDRPGGTDTQYF.

This chain links TRBV9 with TRBJ1-2; 10 nucleotides align to TRBD1. Germline lookup yields CDR1 SGDLS and CDR2 YYNGEE. V was pared by 0 bases and J by 5 bases, with 4 bases of the junction left unmatched. The CDR3 length is 15 residues. CDR3: CASSVGQGAGYGYTF. CDR3 in DNA: TGTGCCAGCAGCGTAGGACAGGGGGCGGGGTATGGCTACACCTTC.

V gene TRBV27 combines with J gene TRBJ2-3, with D perhaps TRBD2 (7 bases). This CDR3 has 16 amino acids. V lost 4 bases to trimming and J lost 4 bases, with 18 bases between them. Germline CDR1 reads MNHEY; CDR2 reads SMNVEV (reference sequence). CDR3 DNA: TGTGCCAGCAGTTCCCTAGACGGGGGGCCTTCAGATACGCAGTATTTT. Encoded protein: CASSSLDGGPSDTQYF.

The V call is TRBV3-1 (or the pseudogene TRBV3-2), the J call TRBJ2-2; 12 nucleotides line up with TRBD2. Trimming cost V 5 bases and J 6 bases; bases outside gene matches: 10. There are 17 residues in the CDR3. The germline V gene encodes CDR1 LGHDT and CDR2 YNNKEL (reference sequence). CDR3 DNA: TGTGCCAGCAGCGCCAGACCTAGCGGGGGGGCATCCGGGGAGCTGTTTTTT. It codes for CASSARPSGGASGELFF.

The chain joins TRBV9 to TRBJ2-3; D is unresolved. V was pared by 2 bases and J by 2 bases, with 9 bases between. Germline V lookup: CDR1 SGDLS, CDR2 YYNGEE. The CDR3 extends over 14 amino acids. CDR3 bases: TGTGCCAGCAGCGTCCCAAGAGACACAGATACGCAGTATTTT. It is translated as CASSVPRDTDTQYF.

V is TRBV18 and J is TRBJ2-7; the match to TRBD1 covers 9 bases. CDR1 and CDR2 from the germline V gene are KGHSH and LQKENI. The CDR3 consists of 14 residues. V was pared by 6 bases and J by 3 bases, with 6 bases of the junction left unmatched. The CDR3 DNA reads as TGTGCCAGCTCGGATGGACAGGGGCGCTACGAGCAGTACTTC. It yields the protein CASSDGQGRYEQYF.

The CDR3 here is CASSPQGIRQGTGELFF. In DNA form, the CDR3 reads TGTGCCAGCTCACCACAAGGGATCAGACAGGGTACCGGGGAGCTGTTTTTT. The genes are TRBV18 and TRBJ2-2, with 7 bases lining up with TRBD1. The J segment lost 5 bases and the V segment lost 1 base, leaving 10 bases of the junction unmatched. The CDR3 is 17 amino acids. CDR1 KGHSH and CDR2 LQKENI come from the germline V gene. The whole variable domain, filled in from reference TRBV18 and TRBJ2-2, reads NAGVMQNPRHLVRRRGQEARLRCSPMKGHSHVYWYRQLPEEGLKFMVYLQKENIIDESGMPKERFSAEFPKEGPSILRIQQVVRGDSAAYFCASSPQGIRQGTGELFFGEGSRLTVL.

J is TRBJ2-3 and V is TRBV5-1; 12 bases align to TRBD2. V was clipped by 6 bases and J by 5 bases; unmatched bases: 7. The germline V gene encodes CDR1 SGHRS and CDR2 YFSETQ. The CDR3 has 15 amino acids. The CDR3 region has the DNA TGCGCCAGCACTCTAGCGGGGGGGACTCTAGATACGCAGTATTTT. Amino acid sequence: CASTLAGGTLDTQYF.

This chain uses TRBV6-1 with TRBJ1-2; possibly TRBD1 for D (5 bases). The CDR3 is 14 residues long. The germline gives CDR1 MNHNS, CDR2 SASEGT. Trimming removed 1 base at V and 4 bases at J, with 10 bases between. The CDR3: CASSEGGRLYGYTF. In DNA, the CDR3 is TGTGCCAGCAGTGAAGGGGGCAGACTCTATGGCTACACCTTC.

This clone was found once. The rearrangement links TRBV27 to TRBJ2-7, with D possibly being TRBD1 (7 bases). V lost 1 base to trimming and J lost 2 bases, with 12 bases between them. The CDR3 consists of 15 residues. Germline CDR1 and CDR2: MNHEY and SMNVEV (reference sequence). In DNA, the CDR3 is TGTGCCAGCAGTTTATTGCCAGGGGGGACCTACGAGCAGTACTTC. Encoded protein: CASSLLPGGTYEQYF.

The sample holds a few counts of this clone. The rearrangement joins TRBV7-8 to TRBJ1-6, with 7 bases lining up with TRBD1. V trimming: 4 bases; J trimming: 7 bases; junction bases outside the gene matches: 10. Per the germline V gene, CDR1 is SGHVS and CDR2 is FQNEAQ. CDR3 length: 16 residues. The CDR3 bases are TGTGCCAGCAGCTCCATGACAGGGAGGCAGAATTCACCCCTCCACTTT. It specifies CASSSMTGRQNSPLHF.

J is TRBJ2-5 and V is TRBV28; 8 bases are a match to TRBD1. CDR1 and CDR2 from the germline V gene are MDHEN and SYDVKM. The length of the CDR3 is 16 residues. J was trimmed by 3 bases and V by 5 bases; bases with no gene match: 11. The CDR3 DNA is TGTGCCAGCAGTCCTAGAGGCGGACAGGGAGAAGAGACCCAGTACTTC. Protein: CASSPRGGQGEETQYF.

The V call is TRBV9, the J call TRBJ1-5; D gene unclear. CDR1 SGDLS and CDR2 YYNGEE come from the germline V gene. Trimming shortened V by 1 base and J by 5 bases, and 7 bases separated the two germline ends. This CDR3 has 13 amino acids. CDR3 coding DNA: TGTGCCAGCAGCGTATCCCCTTATCAGCCCCAGCATTTT. It yields the protein CASSVSPYQPQHF.

This chain uses TRBV12-3 or TRBV12-4 with TRBJ1-2; D is uncertain. V dropped 8 bases and J dropped 2 bases, with 12 bases sitting between them. The CDR3 runs to 13 residues. For the CDR3, the DNA is TGTGCCAGCCGAACGACACTCAACTATGGCTACACCTTC. Its protein product is CASRTTLNYGYTF.

The rearrangement uses TRBV2 and TRBJ1-1; 9 bases align to TRBD1. The CDR3 is made up of 16 amino acids. V dropped 8 bases and J dropped 2; count of bases not matched to a gene: 12. Germline V gene data show CDR1 as SNHLY and CDR2 as FYNNEI. This CDR3 reads CASLIGTGRTNTEAFF. The CDR3 nucleotides read TGTGCCAGCTTAATAGGGACAGGGAGGACCAACACTGAAGCTTTCTTT.

The chain couples TRBV27 to TRBJ2-4, with TRBD2 matching over 9 bases. V was pared by 6 bases and J by 0 bases, with 9 bases of the junction left unmatched. CDR3 length: 17 residues. Germline V lookup: CDR1 MNHEY, CDR2 SMNVEV (reference sequence). The CDR3 bases are TGTGCCAGCAGGGCGACTAGCGGACGATTAGCCAAAAACATTCAGTACTTC. Amino acids: CASRATSGRLAKNIQYF.

The chain combines TRBV27 with TRBJ2-5; a possible D gene is TRBD2 (7 bases). The V and J ends lost 10 bases and 2 bases respectively, with 20 bases between them. Germline V gene lookup returns CDR1 MNHEY and CDR2 SMNVEV (reference sequence). The CDR3 covers 15 residues. This CDR3 reads CATGAGGGPQETQYF. CDR3 bases: TGTGCCACCGGGGCGGGCGGGGGCCCGCAAGAGACCCAGTACTTC.

The chain is built from TRBV5-1 and TRBJ2-3, with 7 nucleotides matching TRBD1. The V segment lost 0 bases and the J segment 5 bases; nucleotides outside the gene matches: 6. Germline V gene lookup returns CDR1 SGHRS and CDR2 YFSETQ. The CDR3 extends over 15 amino acids. The CDR3 spells CASSLGETGRDTQYF. CDR3 bases: TGCGCCAGCAGCTTGGGTGAGACAGGGAGAGATACGCAGTATTTT.

J is TRBJ1-5 and V is TRBV19, with 7 bases identical to TRBD1. This CDR3 comprises 14 residues. CDR1 is LNHDA, CDR2 SQIVND, per germline (reference sequence). Trimming at V came to 4 bases and at J to 7 bases, leaving 7 bases not matched to a gene. The CDR3 DNA reads as TGTGCCAGTAGTACGACAGGGTCGGGGCAGCCCCAGCATTTT. Its protein product is CASSTTGSGQPQHF.

The chain is built from TRBV27 and TRBJ2-1; the D gene is possibly TRBD2 (5 bases). The CDR3 has 15 amino acids. Looked up from germline, CDR1 is MNHEY and CDR2 is SMNVEV (reference sequence). Trimming took off 2 bases at V and 2 bases at J, with 10 bases between the two ends. CDR3 sequence: CASSLNGLAYNEQFF. CDR3 in DNA: TGTGCCAGCAGTTTAAACGGACTGGCCTACAATGAGCAGTTCTTC.

This CDR3 is CASSIGGAGTEAFF. CDR3 sequence (DNA): TGTGCCAGTAGTATAGGGGGCGCAGGCACTGAAGCTTTCTTT. V gene TRBV19 combines with J gene TRBJ1-1; tentative D call: TRBD1 (5 bases). CDR1 is LNHDA and CDR2 is SQIVND in the germline V gene (reference sequence). V lost 1 base to trimming and J lost 4 bases, with 10 bases between them. CDR3 length: 14 amino acids.

The rearrangement uses TRBV12-3 or TRBV12-4 and TRBJ1-1; tentative D call: TRBD1 (6 bases). V shed 3 bases and J shed 3 bases, with 8 bases lying between them. The CDR3 loop spans 13 amino acids. CDR3 DNA sequence: TGTGCCAGCAGTTTTGGACAGTACACTGAAGCTTTCTTT. This encodes CASSFGQYTEAFF.

This clone appeared a single time. The chain links TRBV28 to TRBJ1-2; maybe TRBD1 (6 bases). CDR1 is MDHEN, CDR2 SYDVKM, per germline. V was pared by 3 bases and J by 4 bases, with 12 bases between. The CDR3 totals 14 residues. CDR3 in amino acids: CASSFSGGGYGYTF. The DNA for the CDR3 is TGTGCCAGCAGTTTTTCTGGGGGCGGCTATGGCTACACCTTC.